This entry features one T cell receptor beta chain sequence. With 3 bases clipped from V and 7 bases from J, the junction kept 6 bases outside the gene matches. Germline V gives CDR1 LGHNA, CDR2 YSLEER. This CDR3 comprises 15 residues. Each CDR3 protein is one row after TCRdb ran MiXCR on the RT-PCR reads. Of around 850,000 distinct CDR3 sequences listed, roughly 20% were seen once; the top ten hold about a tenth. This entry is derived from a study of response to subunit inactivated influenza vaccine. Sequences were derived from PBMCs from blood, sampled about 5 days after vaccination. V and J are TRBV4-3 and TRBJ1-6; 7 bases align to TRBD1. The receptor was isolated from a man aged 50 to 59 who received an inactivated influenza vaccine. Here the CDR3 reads CASSHPDRTNSPLHF. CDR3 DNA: TGCGCCAGCAGCCACCCGGACAGGACCAATTCACCCCTCCACTTT.